This T cell receptor beta chain was found in a study of T cell repertoires in cytomegalovirus infection. About the research overall: Indications of both CMV infection and matching HLA type were provided by public TCR beta signatures. Study observations and caveats: Carriers of CMV and the relevant HLA type were discriminated by public TCR beta frequency. HLA-C-restricted CMV clonotypes gave the most frequent clonotype in two of eight donors.

TCRdb re-called the reads through MiXCR, storing one row per CDR3 protein. The table has approximately 490,000 distinct CDR3 sequences, 11% seen once. As concerns this clonotype: What it binds is not known.

This receptor was identified in a human donor in good health (CMV status not recorded). Some clones in this sample may be carry-over from other donors' samples. Input material: PBMCs.

CDR3 in DNA: TGCAGTGGTCATAGCGGGAGTAGTGGACCCGGGGAGCTGTTTTTT. Its protein is CSGHSGSSGPGELFF. The V and J genes are TRBV29-1 and TRBJ2-2; 9 nucleotides align to TRBD2. CDR3 size: 15 residues. CDR1 and CDR2 (germline): SQVTM, ANQGSEA.